The 26 T cell receptor beta chains below come from one sample, sequenced in a study of cytomegalovirus exposure and HLA in healthy donors. Vbeta (60) and Jbeta (13) primers were used in the PCR. The protocol was immunoSEQ multiplex PCR, while the TCRdb copy is restricted to in-frame clones and leaves out a portion. This table has 200,000 to 250,000 clones, about 70% appearing once. Sequencing was performed on PBMCs. Receptor source: a woman younger than 45 in good health and CMV-seronegative.

This sequence joins TRBV6-5 and TRBJ1-3; D gene unclear. Trimming took 3 bases from V and 0 from J, leaving 9 bases between them. Germline CDR1 and CDR2: MNHEY and SVGAGI. CDR3 length: 15 amino acids. DNA of the CDR3: TGTGCCAGCAGTTATGTCTCCTCCTCTGGAAACACCATATATTTT. It yields the protein CASSYVSSSGNTIYF.

This chain links TRBV11-3 with TRBJ1-1; D might be TRBD1 (5 bases). The V gene lost 4 bases and the J gene lost 1 base, with 16 bases spanning the gap. Germline values: CDR1 SGHNT, CDR2 YENEEA. CDR3 length: 16 residues. CDR3 DNA sequence: TGTGCCAGCAGCTCGAACTTAGGGAGGGGGAACACTGAAGCTTTCTTT. Its protein product is CASSSNLGRGNTEAFF.

V is TRBV7-2 and J is TRBJ2-5; a weak D match, TRBD1 (6 bases). This CDR3 has 13 residues. CDR1 and CDR2 (germline): SGHTA, FQGNSA. Trimming removed 5 bases from V and 3 bases from J, with 10 bases in between. CDR3 nucleotides: TGTGCCAGCAGCCTGGACAGAAAAGAGACCCAGTACTTC. It specifies CASSLDRKETQYF. Variable domain in full (rest from reference TRBV7-2 and TRBJ2-5): GAGVSQSPSNKVTEKGKDVELRCDPISGHTALYWYRQSLGQGLEFLIYFQGNSAPDKSGLPSDRFSAERTGGSVSTLTIQRTQQEDSAVYLCASSLDRKETQYFGPGTRLLVL.

The J gene is TRBJ1-1, the V gene TRBV25-1; no firm D call. CDR1 and CDR2 (germline): MGHDK, SYGVNS. The CDR3 is made up of 15 amino acids. The germline V and J ends were trimmed by 7 bases and 2 bases, with 17 bases remaining between them. Here the CDR3 reads CASTRGQRANTEAFF. CDR3 in DNA: TGTGCCAGCACCCGCGGGCAACGGGCTAACACTGAAGCTTTCTTT. Full variable domain (rest looked up from reference TRBV25-1 and TRBJ1-1): EADIYQTPRYLVIGTGKKITLECSQTMGHDKMYWYQQDPGMELHLIHYSYGVNSTEKGDLSSESTVSRIRTEHFPLTLESARPSHTSQYLCASTRGQRANTEAFFGQGTRLTVV.

This clone was seen once. The chain employs TRBV5-1 and TRBJ2-1; possible D gene TRBD2, 6 bases. V was cut by 3 bases and J by 5 bases, with 15 bases left in between. CDR3 size: 15 residues. In germline, CDR1 is SGHRS, CDR2 YFSETQ. This CDR3 is CASSSAGAVHNEQFF. CDR3 nucleotides: TGCGCCAGCAGCTCAGCGGGTGCAGTCCACAATGAGCAGTTCTTC.

The chain links TRBV6-5 to TRBJ1-2, with TRBD1 matching 7 bases. The CDR3 consists of 13 residues. Looked up from germline, CDR1 is MNHEY and CDR2 is SVGAGI. The J segment lost 2 bases and the V segment lost 5 bases, leaving 2 bases of the junction unmatched. The CDR3 nucleotides are TGTGCCAGCAGTCGACAGGGAAACTATGGCTACACCTTC. Encoded protein: CASSRQGNYGYTF.

The genes are TRBV30 and TRBJ1-2, with 7 bases aligning to TRBD1. V trimming: 5 bases; J trimming: 1 base; junction bases outside the gene matches: 10. This CDR3 spans 15 amino acids. CDR1 is GTSNPN, CDR2 SVGIG, per germline (reference sequence). The CDR3 sequence is CAWGQDPFGNYGYTF. The CDR3 coding sequence is TGTGCCTGGGGACAGGATCCTTTTGGTAACTATGGCTACACCTTC.

This clone occurred a few times. V gene TRBV11-2 combines with J gene TRBJ2-1, with 11 nucleotides matching TRBD2. Per germline, CDR1 SGHAT and CDR2 FQNNGV. Germline trimming cut 2 bases from V and 0 bases from J; bases unmatched to any gene: 6. The CDR3 covers 18 residues. CDR3 sequence reads: CASSLLAGGQSSYNEQFF. For the CDR3, the DNA is TGTGCCAGCAGCTTACTAGCGGGAGGACAGAGCTCCTACAATGAGCAGTTCTTC.

This sequence joins TRBV28 and TRBJ2-1; TRBD2 matches at 7 bases. The CDR3 extends over 14 amino acids. From germline, CDR1 is MDHEN and CDR2 SYDVKM. V trimming: 8 bases; J trimming: 4 bases; junction bases outside the gene matches: 8. CDR3 in DNA: TGTGCCAGCGGGATTAGCGGGTTATACAATGAGCAGTTCTTC. Amino acid sequence: CASGISGLYNEQFF.

The chain combines TRBV19 with TRBJ1-6, with TRBD1 identical over 9 bases. CDR1 is LNHDA, CDR2 SQIVND, per germline (reference sequence). This CDR3 spans 16 amino acids. Losses at the gene ends were 1 base for V and 9 bases for J; bases not matched to a gene: 7. CDR3 in amino acids: CASSIARDRVTSPLHF. The CDR3 nucleotides read TGTGCCAGTAGTATAGCTCGGGACAGGGTGACTTCACCCCTCCACTTT.

V usage is TRBV7-9 and J usage is TRBJ2-7; 8 nucleotides match TRBD2. Trimming removed 5 bases from V and 6 bases from J; junction bases left unmatched: 24. CDR3 length: 19 amino acids. Per germline, CDR1 SEHNR and CDR2 FQNEAQ (reference sequence). The CDR3 nucleotides are TGTGCCAGCAGCAAAGTGGCCTTAGCGGGACCATCCTGGTCCGCCGAGCAGTACTTC. This translates into CASSKVALAGPSWSAEQYF. The whole variable domain, remainder taken from reference TRBV7-9 and TRBJ2-7, is DTGVSQNPRHKITKRGQNVTFRCDPISEHNRLYWYRQTLGQGPEFLTYFQNEAQLEKSRLLSDRFSAERPKGSFSTLEIQRTEQGDSAMYLCASSKVALAGPSWSAEQYFGPGTRLTVT.

This chain uses TRBV2 with TRBJ2-7; perhaps TRBD1 as D (6 bases). This CDR3 contains 14 residues. Germline CDR1 reads SNHLY; CDR2 reads FYNNEI. The V gene lost 5 bases and the J gene lost 9 bases, with 20 bases spanning the gap. The CDR3 DNA reads TGTGCCAGCAGTTCTCATAGACAGGTCCCATTGCAGTACTTC. It translates to CASSSHRQVPLQYF.

The chain has TRBV6-5 and TRBJ1-1; a weak D match, TRBD1 (5 bases). The CDR3 runs to 13 residues. V lost 8 bases to trimming and J lost 1 base, with 11 bases between them. CDR1 and CDR2 from the germline V gene are MNHEY and SVGAGI. Written as DNA, the CDR3 is TGTGCCAGCGGGTCCAGGGCGAACACTGAAGCTTTCTTT. It is translated as CASGSRANTEAFF.

A word on this clone: One junction end does not reproduce the germline sequence, and a read error may be involved. Other DNA variants within this sample encode the same CDR3. This sequence joins TRBV7-7 and TRBJ2-7, with 7 bases that match TRBD1. CDR1 is SSHAT and CDR2 is FNYEAQ in the germline V gene (reference sequence). This CDR3 contains 13 residues. The CDR3 loop is CASSLDRAYEQYF. CDR3 nucleotide sequence: TGTGCTAGCAGCTTAGACAGGGCCTACGAGCAGTACTTC.

Comment on this clone: The sample holds other DNA sequences that translate to the same CDR3. This chain connects TRBV6-5 to TRBJ1-1, with a possible D match to TRBD1 (5 bases). V was cut by 5 bases and J by 1 base, with 8 bases left in between. Germline CDR1 MNHEY, CDR2 SVGAGI. The CDR3 consists of 13 residues. This CDR3 is CASSPGQNTEAFF. DNA for the CDR3: TGTGCCAGCAGTCCAGGGCAGAACACTGAAGCTTTCTTT.

The chain's CDR3 is CSVVGLAGGMGETQYF. The CDR3 nucleotides are TGCAGCGTAGTCGGACTAGCGGGAGGAATGGGAGAGACCCAGTACTTC. The chain carries TRBV29-1 and TRBJ2-5; TRBD2 matches 14 bases. Germline values: CDR1 SQVTM, CDR2 ANQGSEA. V shed 6 bases and J 4 bases; nucleotides not matched to a gene: 10. The CDR3 spans 16 residues.

This chain connects TRBV5-1 to TRBJ2-1; 8 bases are a match to TRBD1. J gave up 0 bases and V 4 bases, and 3 bases lay outside the gene matches. The CDR3 covers 15 residues. Germline V CDR1 and CDR2: SGHRS, YFSETQ. This CDR3 is CASSPGQGSYNEQFF. CDR3 coding DNA: TGCGCCAGCAGCCCAGGACAGGGCTCCTACAATGAGCAGTTCTTC.

The chain combines TRBV5-5 with TRBJ1-1; tentatively, D is TRBD1 (6 bases). This CDR3 spans 13 amino acids. Germline lookup yields CDR1 SGHKS and CDR2 YYEKEE (reference sequence). Deletions cut 1 base from V and 5 bases from J, with 9 bases between. The CDR3, as DNA: TGTGCCAGCAGCTTGTGGCAGGGGACTGAAGCTTTCTTT. Protein sequence: CASSLWQGTEAFF. Based on the CDR3 plus reference TRBV5-5 and TRBJ1-1, the full variable domain is DAGVTQSPTHLIKTRGQQVTLRCSPISGHKSVSWYQQVLGQGPQFIFQYYEKEERGRGNFPDRFSARQFPNYSSELNVNALLLGDSALYLCASSLWQGTEAFFGQGTRLTVV.

This chain uses TRBV5-1 with TRBJ2-5, with 7 bases fitting TRBD2. There are 16 residues in the CDR3. Losses at the gene ends were 0 bases for V and 2 bases for J; bases not matched to a gene: 7. CDR1 is SGHRS, CDR2 YFSETQ, per germline. The CDR3 nucleotides read TGCGCCAGCAGCTTGGAGGGGCGGGGGAGTCAAGAGACCCAGTACTTC. This codes for CASSLEGRGSQETQYF.

This rearrangement joins TRBV19 to TRBJ1-1; 8 bases agree with TRBD1. The CDR3 is 16 amino acids. V was pared by 5 bases and J by 0 bases, with 8 bases of the junction left unmatched. Germline values: CDR1 LNHDA, CDR2 SQIVND (reference sequence). The CDR3 spells CASSLTGVVVNTEAFF. Written as DNA, the CDR3 is TGTGCCAGTAGTTTGACAGGGGTAGTGGTGAACACTGAAGCTTTCTTT.

The chain recombines TRBV10-3 with TRBJ1-1; D may be TRBD1 (5 bases). The CDR3 has 15 amino acids. V gave up 7 bases and J gave up 4 bases, with 19 bases separating them. Germline V gene data show CDR1 as ENHRY and CDR2 as SYGVKD. CDR3: CAITREEGSVTEAFF. Here the CDR3 DNA reads TGTGCCATCACCAGGGAGGAGGGTTCGGTCACTGAAGCTTTCTTT.

The V call is TRBV7-9, the J call TRBJ2-7; D is undetermined. The CDR3 loop spans 12 amino acids. CDR1 SEHNR and CDR2 FQNEAQ come from the germline V gene (reference sequence). V dropped 2 bases and J dropped 3 bases, with 5 bases sitting between them. The CDR3 DNA follows: TGTGCCAGCAGCTTAAACGGCTACGAGCAGTACTTC. It is translated as CASSLNGYEQYF.

This chain joins TRBV5-5 and TRBJ2-5; D is perhaps TRBD2 (5 bases). The CDR3 is 14 residues long. V lost 5 bases and J lost 5, with 16 bases in between. The germline V gene encodes CDR1 SGHKS and CDR2 YYEKEE (reference sequence). The CDR3 DNA reads TGTGCCAGCAGGACCCCGGGTCGAGGGGAGACCCAGTACTTC. As protein: CASRTPGRGETQYF.

In its sample, this clone was seen once. This chain joins TRBV19 and TRBJ1-5, with D tentatively TRBD1 (6 bases). Trimming stripped 5 bases from V and 3 bases from J, with 17 bases between. The length of the CDR3 is 16 residues. Looked up from germline, CDR1 is LNHDA and CDR2 is SQIVND (reference sequence). The CDR3 coding sequence is TGTGCCAGTAGTTCGCCCTACAGGGCAAACAATCAGCCCCAGCATTTT. This codes for CASSSPYRANNQPQHF. The variable domain in full, completed from reference TRBV19 and TRBJ1-5, reads DGGITQSPKYLFRKEGQNVTLSCEQNLNHDAMYWYRQDPGQGLRLIYYSQIVNDFQKGDIAEGYSVSREKKESFPLTVTSAQKNPTAFYLCASSSPYRANNQPQHFGDGTRLSIL.

This clone was observed a few times. The genes are TRBV7-8 and TRBJ2-5; D might be TRBD2 (7 bases). CDR1 SGHVS and CDR2 FQNEAQ come from the germline V gene. The CDR3 loop spans 14 amino acids. V dropped 5 bases and J dropped 5 bases, with 15 bases sitting between them. DNA for the CDR3: TGTGCCAGCAGCAGGGGGGGACGTCGGGAGACCCAGTACTTC. Its protein is CASSRGGRRETQYF. Filled out from reference TRBV7-8 and TRBJ2-5, the complete variable domain reads GAGVSQSPRYKVAKRGQDVALRCDPISGHVSLFWYQQALGQGPEFLTYFQNEAQLDKSGLPSDRFFAERPEGSVSTLKIQRTQQEDSAVYLCASSRGGRRETQYFGPGTRLLVL.

Regarding this clone: The junction and the germline gene differ at one end; a read error may be behind it. The V and J genes are TRBV7-7 and TRBJ2-1; TRBD1 agrees at 11 bases. This CDR3 region has 17 residues. Germline-derived CDR1 and CDR2 are SSHAT and FNYEAQ (reference sequence). The CDR3 here is CASSLGSPGQGVNEQFF. CDR3 coding DNA: TGTGCTAGCAGCTTAGGGTCTCCGGGACAGGGGGTAAATGAGCAGTTCTTC.